This TCR beta chain came from a study of OX40 agonist ivuxolimab in advanced cancers. Overall study results and limits: Some nonresponders likewise displayed low normalized T-cell clonal expansion. CD4+ and CD8+ T cells in blood underwent clonal expansion by week 6 at 0.1 to 3.0 mg/kg.

Comment on this clone: Its target is unknown.

V lost 2 bases to trimming and J lost 6 bases, with 9 bases between them. CDR1 is MNHEY, CDR2 SMNVEV, per germline (reference sequence). The CDR3 totals 13 residues. Here immunoSEQ multiplex PCR was the method, and the copy in TCRdb shows in-frame clones only, minus some. Here the sample spans approximately 97,000 clones, about 86% being singletons. Patients were ruled out by autoimmune disease history or systemic immunosuppression. The source was CD4+ or CD8+ T cells sorted from blood, collected in a trial of the OX40 agonist ivuxolimab. The clonotype was recovered from an adult with an advanced solid tumor such as melanoma, head and neck, liver or kidney cancer. The rearrangement uses TRBV27 and TRBJ2-3; D gene ambiguous. Written as DNA, the CDR3 is TGTGCCAGCAGTTTAAGGCGATTTGATACGCAGTATTTT. Its protein product is CASSLRRFDTQYF.